This TCR beta chain was profiled in a study of human T cells and chemical hapten exposure. Study summary: Patients having alopecia areata, totalis or universalis were mostly female.

One entry per CDR3 protein results from TCRdb running MiXCR on the RACE reads. The sample lists 39,000 or so distinct CDR3 sequences, around 3.8% occurring once. Findings and caveats of the study: The study found that PT1 expanded TCR counts correlated positively with patch test score.

This clonotype was recorded at least ten times. Its antigen is unidentified. The CDR3 spans 14 residues. V was shortened by 2 bases and J by 7 bases, with 12 bases between the two germline ends. Germline CDR1 and CDR2: MNHEY and SMNVEV (reference sequence). The time point denotes: patch test 1, 2 weeks after DPC sensitization. The treatment here: therapeutic diphenylcyclopropenone sensitization with weekly scalp DPC. Whole blood that had not been fractionated was the source of extracted total RNA. The TCR comes from a man in his fifties with alopecia areata. Some clones in this sample may be carry-over from other donors' samples. The genes are TRBV27 and TRBJ2-1; D possibly corresponds to TRBD2 (6 bases). The sample was whole blood, taken in connection with sensitization to the hapten diphenylcyclopropenone (DPC). The CDR3 DNA follows: TGTGCCAGCAGTTTAACTTGGAGGGATAATGAGCAGTTCTTC. It translates to CASSLTWRDNEQFF.